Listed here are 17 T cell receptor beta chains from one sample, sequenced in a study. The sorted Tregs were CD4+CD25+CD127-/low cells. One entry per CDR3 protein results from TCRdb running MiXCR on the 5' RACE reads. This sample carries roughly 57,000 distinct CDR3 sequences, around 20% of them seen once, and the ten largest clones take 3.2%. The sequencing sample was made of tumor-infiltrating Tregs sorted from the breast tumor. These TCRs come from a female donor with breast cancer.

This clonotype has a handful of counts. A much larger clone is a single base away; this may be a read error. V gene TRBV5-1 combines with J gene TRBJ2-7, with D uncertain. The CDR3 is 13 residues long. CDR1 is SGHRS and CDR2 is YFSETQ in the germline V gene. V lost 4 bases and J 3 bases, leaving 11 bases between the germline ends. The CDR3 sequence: CASSPGWNYEQYF. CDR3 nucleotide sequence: TGCGCCAGCAGCCCCGGGTGGAACTACGAGCAGTACTTC.

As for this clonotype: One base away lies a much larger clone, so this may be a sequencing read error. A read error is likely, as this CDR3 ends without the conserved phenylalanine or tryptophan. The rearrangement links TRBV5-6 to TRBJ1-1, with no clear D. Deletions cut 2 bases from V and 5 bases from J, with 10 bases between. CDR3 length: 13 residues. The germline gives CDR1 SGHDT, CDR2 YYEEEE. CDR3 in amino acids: CASSFMGETEAFL. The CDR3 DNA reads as TGTGCCAGCAGCTTTATGGGAGAGACTGAAGCTTTCTTA.

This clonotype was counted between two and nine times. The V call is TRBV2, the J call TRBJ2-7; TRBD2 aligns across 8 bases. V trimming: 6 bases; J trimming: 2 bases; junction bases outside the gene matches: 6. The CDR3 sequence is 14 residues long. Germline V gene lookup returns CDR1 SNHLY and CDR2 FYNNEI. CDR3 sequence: CASRTGLGPYEQYF. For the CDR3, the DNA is TGTGCCAGCAGGACGGGACTAGGACCCTACGAGCAGTACTTC.

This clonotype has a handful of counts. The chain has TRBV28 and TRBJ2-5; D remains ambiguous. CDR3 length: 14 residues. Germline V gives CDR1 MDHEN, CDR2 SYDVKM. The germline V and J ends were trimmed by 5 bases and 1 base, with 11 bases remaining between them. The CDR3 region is CASSGILLQETQYF. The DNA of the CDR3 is TGTGCCAGCAGTGGCATTTTACTCCAAGAGACCCAGTACTTC.

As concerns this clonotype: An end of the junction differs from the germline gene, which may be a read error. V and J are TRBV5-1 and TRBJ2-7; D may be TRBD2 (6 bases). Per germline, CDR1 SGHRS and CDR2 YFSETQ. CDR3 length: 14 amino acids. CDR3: CACSYRLERGEQYF. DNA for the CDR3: TGCGCCTGCAGCTACCGACTAGAACGGGGCGAGCAGTACTTC.

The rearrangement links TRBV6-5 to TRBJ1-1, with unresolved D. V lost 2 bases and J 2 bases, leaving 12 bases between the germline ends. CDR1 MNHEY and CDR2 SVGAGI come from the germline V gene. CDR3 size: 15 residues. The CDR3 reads CASSYDSGLNTEAFF. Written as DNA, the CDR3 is TGTGCCAGCAGTTACGATTCCGGCCTTAACACTGAAGCTTTCTTT.

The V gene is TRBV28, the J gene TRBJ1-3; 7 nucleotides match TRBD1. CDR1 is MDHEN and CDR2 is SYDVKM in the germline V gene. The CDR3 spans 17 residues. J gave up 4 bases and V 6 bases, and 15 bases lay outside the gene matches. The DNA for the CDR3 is TGTGCCAGCAGCTTTGCTAGGACAGGAGGTTTCGGAAACACCATATATTTT. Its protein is CASSFARTGGFGNTIYF.

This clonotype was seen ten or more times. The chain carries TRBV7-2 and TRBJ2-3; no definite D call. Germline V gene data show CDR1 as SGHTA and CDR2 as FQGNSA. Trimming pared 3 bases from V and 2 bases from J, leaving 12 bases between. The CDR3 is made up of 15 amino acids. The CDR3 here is CASSFRLSYTDTQYF. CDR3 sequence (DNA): TGTGCCAGCAGCTTTAGGCTTTCCTACACAGATACGCAGTATTTT.

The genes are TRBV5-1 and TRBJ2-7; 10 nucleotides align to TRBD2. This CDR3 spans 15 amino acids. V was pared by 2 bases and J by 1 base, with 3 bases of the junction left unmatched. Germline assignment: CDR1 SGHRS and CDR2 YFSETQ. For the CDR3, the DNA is TGCGCCAGCAGCTTACTAGCGGGACCATCCTACGAGCAGTACTTC. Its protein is CASSLLAGPSYEQYF.

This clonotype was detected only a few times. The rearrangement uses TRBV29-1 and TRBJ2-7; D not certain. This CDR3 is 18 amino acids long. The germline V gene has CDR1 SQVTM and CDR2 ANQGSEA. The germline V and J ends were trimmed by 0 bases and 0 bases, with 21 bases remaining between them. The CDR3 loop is CSVEEDGLGKGSSYEQYF. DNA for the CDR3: TGCAGCGTTGAAGAGGATGGGCTAGGGAAAGGTAGCTCCTACGAGCAGTACTTC.

The DNA of the CDR3 is TGTGCCAGCAGCTTGACAGGGGAGGAGACCCAGTACTTC. Translated, it gives CASSLTGEETQYF. The rearrangement links TRBV5-4 to TRBJ2-5, with TRBD1 matching 7 bases. With 1 base clipped from V and 5 bases from J, the junction kept 2 bases outside the gene matches. There are 13 residues in the CDR3. Germline values: CDR1 SGHNT, CDR2 YYREEE (reference sequence).

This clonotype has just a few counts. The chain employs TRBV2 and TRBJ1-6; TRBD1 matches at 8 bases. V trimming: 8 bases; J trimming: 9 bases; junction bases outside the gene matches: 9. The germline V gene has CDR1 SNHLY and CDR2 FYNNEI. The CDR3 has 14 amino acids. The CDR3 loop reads CASVRTGQGSPLHF. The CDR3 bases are TGTGCCAGCGTCAGGACAGGGCAGGGTTCACCCCTCCACTTT.

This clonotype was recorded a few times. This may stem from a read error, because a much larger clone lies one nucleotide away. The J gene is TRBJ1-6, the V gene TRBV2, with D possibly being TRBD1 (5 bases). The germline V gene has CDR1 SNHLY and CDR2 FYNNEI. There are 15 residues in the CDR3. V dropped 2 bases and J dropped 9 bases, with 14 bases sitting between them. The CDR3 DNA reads TGTGCCAGCAGTGAACGGGCAGGGACTATTTCACCCCTCCACTTT. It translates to CASSERAGTISPLHF.

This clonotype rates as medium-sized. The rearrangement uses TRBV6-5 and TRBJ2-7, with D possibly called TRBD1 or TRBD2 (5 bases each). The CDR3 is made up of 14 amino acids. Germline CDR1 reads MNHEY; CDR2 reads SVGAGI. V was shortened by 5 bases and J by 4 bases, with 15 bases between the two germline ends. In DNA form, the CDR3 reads TGTGCCAGCAGTCTCCGGGACGCACAATACGAGCAGTACTTC. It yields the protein CASSLRDAQYEQYF.

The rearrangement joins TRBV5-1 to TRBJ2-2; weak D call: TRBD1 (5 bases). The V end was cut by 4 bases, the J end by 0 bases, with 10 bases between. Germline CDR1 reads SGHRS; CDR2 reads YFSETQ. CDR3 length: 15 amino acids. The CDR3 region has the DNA TGCGCCAGCAGCCCACAGGCCACGAACACCGGGGAGCTGTTTTTT. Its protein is CASSPQATNTGELFF.

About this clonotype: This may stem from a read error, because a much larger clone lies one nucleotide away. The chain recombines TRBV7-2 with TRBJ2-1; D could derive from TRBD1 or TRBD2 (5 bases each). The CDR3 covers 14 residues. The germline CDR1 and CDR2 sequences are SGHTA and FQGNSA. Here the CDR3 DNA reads TGTGCCAGCAGCTTAGGAGGGGTCAACAATGACCAGTTCTTC. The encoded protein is CASSLGGVNNDQFF. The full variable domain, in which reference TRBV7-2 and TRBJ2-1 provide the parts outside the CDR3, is GAGVSQSPSNKVTEKGKDVELRCDPISGHTALYWYRQSLGQGLEFLIYFQGNSAPDKSGLPSDRFSAERTGGSVSTLTIQRTQQEDSAVYLCASSLGGVNNDQFFGPGTRLTVL.

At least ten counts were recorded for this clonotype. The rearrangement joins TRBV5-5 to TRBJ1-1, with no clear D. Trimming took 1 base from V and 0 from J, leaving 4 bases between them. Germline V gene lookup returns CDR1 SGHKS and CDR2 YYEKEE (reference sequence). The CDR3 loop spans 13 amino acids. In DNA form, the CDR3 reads TGTGCCAGCAGCTTGCTGGTGAACACTGAAGCTTTCTTT. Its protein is CASSLLVNTEAFF.